The rows below give T cell receptor beta chains drawn from one sample of a study of blood T cell repertoires in COVID-19. TCRdb's copy holds only in-frame clones and misses some; the assay was immunoSEQ multiplex PCR. This sample yields more than 300,000 clones, of which roughly 89% are seen a single time; 1.8% belongs to the top ten. The sample taken for sequencing was peripheral blood. The origin of the receptors is a woman younger than 45 with COVID-19, enrolled during active disease. CDR3s include the opening cysteine and the closing phenylalanine or tryptophan. D genes are given only for firm matches. Size tells how often a clone was seen (once, few, many) or the class of an expanded clone, and some rows leave it out.

TRBV7-2	NA	TRBJ2-5	NA	CASSLAGSSQETQYF	TGTGCCAGCAGCTTAGCTGGATCTAGTCAAGAGACCCAGTACTTC
TRBV5-1	TRBD1	TRBJ1-4	NA	CASKIGTGSEKLFF	TGCGCCAGCAAGATCGGGACAGGGTCTGAAAAACTGTTTTTT
TRBV27	NA	TRBJ2-7	NA	CASSLSATSYEQYF	TGTGCCAGCAGTTTATCGGCGACATCCTACGAGCAGTACTTC
TRBV6-5	NA	TRBJ2-5	NA	CASSYRSRETQYF	TGTGCCAGCAGTTACCGGAGCCGGGAGACCCAGTACTTC
TRBV29-1	TRBD1	TRBJ1-1	NA	CSVNGQGAAEAFF	TGCAGCGTAAACGGACAGGGGGCCGCTGAAGCTTTCTTT
TRBV1	NA	TRBJ2-3	NA	CTSSHYRTSGGPDTQYF	TGCACCAGCAGCCACTACAGGACTAGCGGGGGTCCGGATACGCAGTATTTT
TRBV28	NA	TRBJ1-5	NA	CASNLQGLRSNQPQHF	TGTGCCAGCAACCTGCAGGGGCTAAGGAGCAATCAGCCCCAGCATTTT
TRBV29-1	TRBD1	TRBJ2-5	NA	CSVEGTGGTETQYF	TGCAGCGTTGAAGGGACAGGTGGTACCGAGACCCAGTACTTC
TRBV11-2	TRBD1	TRBJ2-5	NA	CASSFGQGAVEETQYF	TGTGCCAGCAGCTTCGGACAGGGGGCTGTGGAAGAGACCCAGTACTTC
TRBV13	TRBD1	TRBJ2-1	NA	CASSPGQYNEQFF	TGTGCCAGCAGCCCGGGACAGTACAATGAGCAGTTCTTC
TRBV4-1	TRBD2	TRBJ2-3	NA	CASSQASRAGGRDTQYF	TGCGCCAGCAGCCAAGCCTCAAGAGCGGGGGGAAGAGATACGCAGTATTTT
TRBV7-8	TRBD1	TRBJ1-5	NA	CASSLKRQGAKPFRVTLVNQPQHF	TGTGCCAGCAGCCTCAAGCGACAGGGGGCGAAGCCTTTTCGAGTTACCCTTGTAAATCAGCCCCAGCATTTT
TRBV6-1	TRBD1	TRBJ1-4	NA	CASSGDRGRPFGNEKLFF	TGTGCCAGCAGTGGGGACAGGGGCCGTCCGTTTGGTAATGAAAAACTGTTTTTT
TRBV5-4	TRBD1	TRBJ1-1	NA	CASSRGQGGETEAFF	TGTGCCAGCAGCCGAGGACAGGGAGGAGAGACTGAAGCTTTCTTT
TRBV19	NA	TRBJ2-2	NA	CASSMGRDGTGELFF	TGTGCCAGTAGTATGGGCAGGGATGGTACCGGGGAGCTGTTTTTT
TRBV14	NA	TRBJ1-1	NA	CASSRWSVQGYTEAFF	TGTGCCAGCAGCCGTTGGAGTGTACAGGGTTATACTGAAGCTTTCTTT
TRBV19	NA	TRBJ1-1	once	CASRQGMNTEAFF	TGTGCCAGTAGACAGGGAATGAACACTGAAGCTTTCTTT
TRBV27	TRBD1	TRBJ1-6	NA	CASSLAQGARSPLHF	TGTGCCAGCAGTTTGGCTCAGGGGGCACGTTCACCCCTCCACTTT
TRBV19	TRBD2	TRBJ2-1	NA	CARDSGASYNEQFF	TGTGCCAGGGATAGCGGGGCCTCCTACAATGAGCAGTTCTTC
TRBV7-9	NA	TRBJ1-2	NA	CASSPHGQGNYGYTF	TGTGCCAGCAGCCCCCACGGGCAGGGGAACTATGGCTACACCTTC
TRBV3-1/TRBV3-2	TRBD1	TRBJ1-4	NA	CASSPTGANEKLFF	TGTGCCAGCAGCCCGACAGGGGCAAATGAAAAACTGTTTTTT
TRBV2	NA	TRBJ1-3	few	CASKPLQGRGDTIYF	TGTGCCAGCAAACCTTTACAGGGTCGGGGAGACACCATATATTTT
TRBV19	TRBD1	TRBJ1-2	NA	CAAGDRTNYGYTF	TGTGCCGCCGGGGACAGGACTAACTATGGCTACACCTTC
TRBV4-1	NA	TRBJ2-5	NA	CASSQEFGRVRETQYF	TGCGCCAGCAGCCAAGAGTTTGGCAGGGTCAGGGAGACCCAGTACTTC
TRBV10-3	NA	TRBJ2-3	few	CAISDYTKFTDTQYF	TGTGCCATCAGTGACTATACTAAATTCACAGATACGCAGTATTTT
TRBV19	NA	TRBJ1-5	NA	CASSPGGERNQPQHF	TGTGCCAGTAGCCCCGGAGGGGAGCGGAATCAGCCCCAGCATTTT
TRBV18	NA	TRBJ2-3	NA	CASSARDFIDDTQYF	TGTGCCAGCTCAGCCAGGGACTTCATTGACGATACGCAGTATTTT
TRBV10-3	TRBD1	TRBJ1-5	NA	CAISEGQGNNQPQHF	TGTGCCATCAGTGAGGGACAGGGGAACAATCAGCCCCAGCATTTT
TRBV11-3	TRBD2	TRBJ2-1	NA	CASSQNSGGSYNEQFF	TGTGCCAGCAGTCAAAATAGCGGGGGATCATACAATGAGCAGTTCTTC
TRBV27	NA	TRBJ2-5	NA	CASSSPGEGQETQYF	TGTGCCAGCAGTTCCCCAGGGGAAGGCCAAGAGACCCAGTACTTC
TRBV9	NA	TRBJ2-1	NA	CASSVPGGEALF	TGTGCCAGCAGCGTCCCCGGGGGTGAGGCTCTCTTC
TRBV3-1/TRBV3-2	TRBD1	TRBJ1-4	NA	CASSQGQGANNEKLFF	TGTGCCAGCAGCCAAGGACAGGGGGCTAACAATGAAAAACTGTTTTTT
TRBV24-1	TRBD1	TRBJ2-1	NA	CATSENTGAPFF	TGTGCCACCAGTGAAAACACAGGGGCCCCGTTCTTC
TRBV10-2	TRBD1	TRBJ2-1	NA	CASSESLGQGTEQFF	TGCGCCAGCAGTGAGTCTTTAGGACAGGGCACTGAGCAGTTCTTC
TRBV5-6	TRBD1	TRBJ1-2	NA	CASSLVGTGGDGYTF	TGTGCCAGCAGCTTGGTGGGGACAGGAGGTGATGGCTACACCTTC
TRBV28	NA	TRBJ2-1	NA	CASSSSLSSYNEQFF	TGTGCCAGCAGTTCTAGTCTGAGCTCCTACAATGAGCAGTTCTTC
TRBV2	TRBD1	TRBJ1-2	NA	CASSLGGTEIYGYTF	TGTGCCAGCAGCCTCGGTGGGACAGAGATCTATGGCTACACCTTC
TRBV5-4	TRBD2	TRBJ2-1	once	CASSWGGGEQFF	TGTGCCAGCAGCTGGGGGGGAGGTGAGCAGTTCTTC
TRBV7-2	TRBD1	TRBJ1-2	NA	CASSLTGTGSYGYTF	TGTGCCAGCAGCCTAACCGGGACAGGGAGCTATGGCTACACCTTC
TRBV28	NA	TRBJ2-3	NA	CASKVGSTQYF	TGTGCCAGCAAGGTCGGGAGTACGCAGTATTTT
TRBV15	TRBD2	TRBJ2-2	NA	CATSRDPTSGGVGELFF	TGTGCCACCAGCAGAGATCCCACTAGCGGGGGGGTCGGGGAGCTGTTTTTT
TRBV2	NA	TRBJ1-2	NA	CASSPTQPTVYGYTF	TGTGCCAGCAGCCCGACTCAACCCACGGTCTATGGCTACACCTTC
TRBV6-4	TRBD1	TRBJ1-1	NA	CASSSDRGQAFF	TGTGCCAGCAGCTCCGACAGGGGCCAAGCTTTCTTT
TRBV27	TRBD2	TRBJ2-7	NA	CASSFGTSGGYEQYF	TGTGCCAGCAGTTTCGGGACTAGCGGGGGTTACGAGCAGTACTTC
TRBV11-3	TRBD2	TRBJ2-3	NA	CASSLDGGGADTQYF	TGTGCCAGCAGCTTAGACGGGGGAGGGGCAGATACGCAGTATTTT
TRBV6-5	NA	TRBJ2-2	NA	CASSYSRGTGELFF	TGTGCCAGCAGTTACAGTAGGGGTACCGGGGAGCTGTTTTTT
TRBV6-5	NA	TRBJ2-2	NA	CASSPMNTGELFF	TGTGCCAGCAGTCCTATGAACACCGGGGAGCTGTTTTTT
TRBV7-2	NA	TRBJ1-4	once	CASSLDSGSGGLFF	TGTGCCAGCAGCTTAGATTCCGGGTCCGGAGGACTGTTTTTT
TRBV2	NA	TRBJ1-1	NA	CASTGFDTEAFF	TGTGCCAGCACAGGTTTTGACACTGAAGCTTTCTTT
TRBV4-1	TRBD1	TRBJ1-1	NA	CASSQDRDRGLTEAFF	TGCGCCAGCAGCCAAGATCGGGACAGGGGGCTCACTGAAGCTTTCTTT
TRBV7-2	TRBD2	TRBJ2-5	NA	CASSPLGLATGAETQYF	TGTGCCAGCAGCCCCCTGGGACTAGCGACTGGGGCGGAGACCCAGTACTTC
TRBV18	TRBD1	TRBJ2-2	NA	CASSPRDSLTGELFF	TGTGCCAGCTCACCACGGGACAGCCTCACCGGGGAGCTGTTTTTT
TRBV2	TRBD2	TRBJ2-1	NA	CASRSGASGGKNEQFF	TGTGCCAGCAGGAGCGGGGCTAGCGGGGGCAAAAATGAGCAGTTCTTC
TRBV6-5	NA	TRBJ1-2	NA	CASRRTGSASGYTF	TGTGCCAGCAGACGAACAGGGTCGGCGTCTGGCTACACCTTC
TRBV5-4	NA	TRBJ1-1	once	CASSSTGTLYEAFF	TGTGCCAGCAGCTCCACCGGGACACTCTATGAAGCTTTCTTT
TRBV15	TRBD1	TRBJ2-7	NA	CATRQPGQGSYEQYF	TGTGCCACCAGGCAACCGGGACAGGGGTCGTACGAGCAGTACTTC
TRBV7-9	NA	TRBJ1-1	NA	CASSLVGGVNTEAFF	TGTGCCAGCAGCTTAGTAGGAGGGGTCAACACTGAAGCTTTCTTT
TRBV28	NA	TRBJ1-5	NA	CASSIPGQAFNQPQHF	TGTGCCAGCAGTATCCCAGGGCAGGCCTTCAATCAGCCCCAGCATTTT
TRBV2	NA	TRBJ1-6	NA	CASSETTGSPLHF	TGTGCCAGCAGTGAGACAACTGGTTCACCCCTCCACTTT
TRBV18	TRBD2	TRBJ2-1	NA	CASSLGLAGGYNEQFF	TGTGCCAGCTCACTCGGACTAGCGGGGGGCTACAATGAGCAGTTCTTC